The next 9 T cell receptor beta chains were all read from a single sample in a study of T-cell memory formation after mild COVID-19. TCRdb processed the 5' RACE reads anew with MiXCR; each CDR3 protein has one entry. The data hold some 150,000 distinct CDR3 sequences, with around 15% observed a single time. The sequenced sample was PBMCs or a T cell subset sorted from them (not recorded which). The source is an adult woman who had mild COVID-19 (a few samples of this study predate the infection). Cell type and time point are not known.

In the case of this clonotype: A read error may produce the germline difference seen at one junction end. The chain combines TRBV12-5 with TRBJ1-4; D unclear. The CDR3 is 17 residues long. Germline loops: CDR1 LGHNT, CDR2 FRNRAP. The CDR3 sequence: CASGDTRPSRPNEKLFF. The CDR3 DNA is TGTGCTAGTGGGGATACAAGGCCTAGCCGGCCTAATGAAAAACTTTTTTTT.

This chain joins TRBV12-3 or TRBV12-4 and TRBJ2-2; the D gene is possibly TRBD2 (6 bases). The V end was cut by 3 bases, the J end by 4 bases, with 12 bases between. This CDR3 is built from 15 residues. CDR3 sequence: CASSFAGSGTGELFF. The DNA of the CDR3 is TGTGCCAGCAGTTTTGCGGGGTCGGGCACCGGGGAGCTGTTTTTT.

There are many counts of this clonotype. The CDR3 bases are TGTGCCAGCAGCCAGCCGCTTCCGGGGATCGGAAACACCATATATTTT. Protein sequence: CASSQPLPGIGNTIYF. The chain is built from TRBV4-2 and TRBJ1-3; D is unresolved. V dropped 3 bases and J dropped 4 bases, with 16 bases sitting between them. Germline CDR1 is LGHNA and CDR2 is YNFKEQ. The CDR3 runs 16 residues.

The chain carries TRBV14 and TRBJ1-1, with TRBD1 as a possible D gene (6 bases). The CDR3 loop spans 15 amino acids. Germline V gene data show CDR1 as SGHDN and CDR2 as FVKESK. The V gene lost 1 base and the J gene lost 7 bases, with 16 bases spanning the gap. CDR3: CASSQVAGAWIEAFF. The CDR3 DNA is TGTGCCAGCAGCCAAGTCGCGGGGGCCTGGATTGAAGCTTTCTTT. The full variable domain, completed using reference TRBV14 and TRBJ1-1, is EAGVTQFPSHSVIEKGQTVTLRCDPISGHDNLYWYRRVMGKEIKFLLHFVKESKQDESGMPNNRFLAERTGGTYSTLKVQPAELEDSGVYFCASSQVAGAWIEAFFGQGTRLTVV.

The V gene is TRBV29-1, the J gene TRBJ2-6; 9 bases line up with TRBD1. In germline, CDR1 is SQVTM, CDR2 ANQGSEA. This CDR3 has 18 residues. V lost 6 bases, J lost 0 bases, and 12 bases stayed unmatched. The CDR3 nucleotides are TGCAGCGTCCTAACTTCCGGGACAGGGTCCTCTGGGGCCAACGTCCTGACTTTC. Amino acid sequence: CSVLTSGTGSSGANVLTF.

The V gene is TRBV10-3, the J gene TRBJ2-1, with TRBD1 matching 9 bases. The junction had 10 bases not matched to a gene; V was cut back by 3 bases and J by 7 bases. The CDR3 is 16 amino acids. Germline lookup yields CDR1 ENHRY and CDR2 SYGVKD. Written as DNA, the CDR3 is TGTGCCATCAGTGATCAGGGACAGGGTTTCGGAAATGAGCAGTTCTTC. It yields the protein CAISDQGQGFGNEQFF.

This clonotype was seen more than once but under ten times. The gene calls are TRBV15 and TRBJ2-7, with TRBD2 identical over 7 bases. J was trimmed by 2 bases and V by 0 bases; bases with no gene match: 7. The CDR3 runs 16 residues. Germline V gives CDR1 LNHNV, CDR2 YYDKDF (reference sequence). CDR3 protein: CATSRDRTSATYEQYF. CDR3 in DNA: TGTGCCACCAGCAGAGATCGTACTAGCGCGACCTACGAGCAGTACTTC.

There are a few counts of this clonotype. The CDR3 here is CASSFATGAAEAFF. Here the CDR3 DNA reads TGTGCCAGCAGCTTCGCCACTGGTGCGGCTGAAGCTTTCTTT. The gene calls are TRBV11-1 and TRBJ1-1; D remains ambiguous. Trimming removed 3 bases at V and 6 bases at J, with 14 bases between. CDR3 size: 14 residues. Per germline, CDR1 SGHAT and CDR2 FQDESV (reference sequence).

This chain uses TRBV4-1 with TRBJ1-5; D ambiguous. The CDR3 contains 15 residues. V lost 1 base to trimming and J lost 5 bases, with 12 bases between them. Germline V gene lookup returns CDR1 MGHRA and CDR2 YSYEKL. In nucleotides, the CDR3 is TGCGCCAGCAGCCAAGTAAGTGGCTCCCATCAGCCCCAGCATTTT. This encodes CASSQVSGSHQPQHF.